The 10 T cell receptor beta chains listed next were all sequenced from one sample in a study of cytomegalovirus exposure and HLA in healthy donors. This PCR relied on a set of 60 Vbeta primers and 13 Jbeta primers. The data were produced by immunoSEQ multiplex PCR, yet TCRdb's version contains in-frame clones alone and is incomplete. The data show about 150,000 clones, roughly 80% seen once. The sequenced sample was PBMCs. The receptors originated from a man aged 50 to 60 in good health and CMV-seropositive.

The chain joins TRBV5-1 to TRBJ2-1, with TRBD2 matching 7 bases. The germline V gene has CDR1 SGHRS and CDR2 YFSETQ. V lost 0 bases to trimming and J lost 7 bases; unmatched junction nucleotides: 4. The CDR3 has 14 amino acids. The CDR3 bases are TGCGCCAGCAGCTTGGGGGACTATCTAAATGAGCAGTTCTTC. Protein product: CASSLGDYLNEQFF.

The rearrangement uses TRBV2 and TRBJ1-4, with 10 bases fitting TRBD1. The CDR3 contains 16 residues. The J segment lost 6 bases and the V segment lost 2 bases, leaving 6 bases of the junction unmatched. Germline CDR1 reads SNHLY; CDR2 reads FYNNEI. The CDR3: CASSEKGGTGDEKLFF. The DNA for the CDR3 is TGTGCCAGCAGTGAAAAAGGGGGGACAGGGGATGAAAAACTGTTTTTT.

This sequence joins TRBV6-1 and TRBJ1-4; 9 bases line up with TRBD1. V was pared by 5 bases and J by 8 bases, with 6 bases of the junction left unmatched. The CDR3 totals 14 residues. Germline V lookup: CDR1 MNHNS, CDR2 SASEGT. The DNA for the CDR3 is TGTGCCAGCAGTTCTAGGACAGGGGTGGAAAAACTGTTTTTT. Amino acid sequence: CASSSRTGVEKLFF.

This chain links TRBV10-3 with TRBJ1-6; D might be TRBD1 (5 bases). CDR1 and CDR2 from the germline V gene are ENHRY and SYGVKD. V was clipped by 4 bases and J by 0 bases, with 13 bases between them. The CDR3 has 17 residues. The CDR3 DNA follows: TGTGCCATCAGTGGCGGGAAAGGGGCCTCCTATAATTCACCCCTCCACTTT. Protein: CAISGGKGASYNSPLHF.

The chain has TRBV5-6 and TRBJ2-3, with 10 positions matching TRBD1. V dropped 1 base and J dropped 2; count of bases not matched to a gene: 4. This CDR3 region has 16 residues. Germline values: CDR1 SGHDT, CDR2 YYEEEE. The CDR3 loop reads CASSLRGTGDTDTQYF. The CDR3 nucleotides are TGTGCCAGCAGCTTGAGGGGGACAGGGGACACAGATACGCAGTATTTT.

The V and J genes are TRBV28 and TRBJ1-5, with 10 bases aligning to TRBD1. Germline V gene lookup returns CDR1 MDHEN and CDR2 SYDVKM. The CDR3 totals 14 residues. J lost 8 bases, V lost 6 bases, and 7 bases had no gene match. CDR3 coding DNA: TGTGCCAGCAGGGGACAGGGGAGAGTAGAGCCCCAGCATTTT. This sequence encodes CASRGQGRVEPQHF.

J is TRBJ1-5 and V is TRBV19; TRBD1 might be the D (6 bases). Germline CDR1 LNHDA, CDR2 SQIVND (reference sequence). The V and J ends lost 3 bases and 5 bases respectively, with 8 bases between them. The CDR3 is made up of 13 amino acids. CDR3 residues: CASSMTGYQPQHF. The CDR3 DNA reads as TGTGCCAGTAGTATGACAGGTTATCAGCCCCAGCATTTT.

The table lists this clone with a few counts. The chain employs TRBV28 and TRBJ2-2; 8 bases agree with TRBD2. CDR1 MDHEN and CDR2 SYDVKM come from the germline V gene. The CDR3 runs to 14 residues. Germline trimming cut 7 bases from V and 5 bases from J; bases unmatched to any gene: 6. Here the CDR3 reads CASTFREGTGELFF. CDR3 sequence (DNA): TGTGCCAGCACCTTCCGGGAGGGAACCGGGGAGCTGTTTTTT.

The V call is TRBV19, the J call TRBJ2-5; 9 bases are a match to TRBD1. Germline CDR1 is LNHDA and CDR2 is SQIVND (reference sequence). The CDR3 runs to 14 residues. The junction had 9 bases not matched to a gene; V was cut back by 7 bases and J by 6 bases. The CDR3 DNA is TGTGCCAGTAAACCACAGGGGGCTGGAAAGACCCAGTACTTC. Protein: CASKPQGAGKTQYF. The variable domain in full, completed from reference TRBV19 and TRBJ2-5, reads DGGITQSPKYLFRKEGQNVTLSCEQNLNHDAMYWYRQDPGQGLRLIYYSQIVNDFQKGDIAEGYSVSREKKESFPLTVTSAQKNPTAFYLCASKPQGAGKTQYFGPGTRLLVL.

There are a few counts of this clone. This CDR3 reads CASSSTGLAGGIREQFF. DNA for the CDR3: TGTGCCAGCAGTTCAACCGGACTAGCGGGAGGGATAAGAGAGCAGTTCTTC. The rearrangement joins TRBV28 to TRBJ2-1; 15 bases agree with TRBD2. Germline lookup yields CDR1 MDHEN and CDR2 SYDVKM. V was clipped by 4 bases and J by 10 bases; unmatched bases: 11. The CDR3 spans 17 residues.